This TCR beta chain was obtained from a study of shared clonotypes between healthy human individuals. At a deep level, the assay was run. Some clones are missing from TCRdb's copy, which holds only in-frame ones; the method was immunoSEQ multiplex PCR. The table shows some 660,000 clones, with more than 70% occurring only once. V was shortened by 1 base and J by 2 bases, with 14 bases between the two germline ends. CDR1 and CDR2 from the germline V gene are SGDLS and YYNGEE. The CDR3 runs 16 residues. The donors, all of them Caucasian adults, lived in Nashville, Tennessee. A CD45RA-negative memory subset and a CD45RA+ naive subset were separated from the CD4+ cells.

The chain employs TRBV9 and TRBJ2-3; the D gene is possibly TRBD2 (5 bases). The specimen was memory CD4+ T cells sorted from blood. Subset meaning: CD45RA-negative fraction. This TCR derives from a woman aged 25 to 39 in good health. The CDR3 loop is CASSVFEGEHTDTQYF. CDR3 DNA sequence: TGTGCCAGCAGCGTATTTGAGGGAGAGCACACAGATACGCAGTATTTT.